These 29 T cell receptor beta chains share one sample of origin, sequenced in a study of OX40 agonist ivuxolimab in advanced cancers. Measured with immunoSEQ multiplex PCR; TCRdb has only the in-frame clones, and not every one. The sample has about 100,000 clones; around 90% are singletons. This specimen was CD4+ or CD8+ T cells sorted from blood, taken in a trial of the OX40 agonist ivuxolimab. The source is an adult with an advanced solid tumor such as melanoma, head and neck, liver or kidney cancer.

The chain combines TRBV19 with TRBJ1-5; the D is unclear. The CDR3 totals 13 residues. CDR1 is LNHDA and CDR2 is SQIVND in the germline V gene (reference sequence). V gave up 3 bases and J gave up 1 base, with 4 bases separating them. The CDR3 sequence is CASSMDSNQPQHF. For the CDR3, the DNA is TGTGCCAGTAGTATGGACAGCAATCAGCCCCAGCATTTT.

The chain employs TRBV19 and TRBJ2-1; TRBD1 matches at 7 bases. This CDR3 is built from 15 residues. Germline V gene sequence: CDR1 LNHDA, CDR2 SQIVND (reference sequence). V gave up 0 bases and J gave up 8 bases; unmatched junction bases: 7. CDR3 sequence reads: CASSIEWDRGDEQFF. CDR3 DNA: TGTGCCAGTAGTATAGAATGGGACAGAGGGGATGAGCAGTTCTTC. Complete variable domain (other parts from reference TRBV19 and TRBJ2-1): DGGITQSPKYLFRKEGQNVTLSCEQNLNHDAMYWYRQDPGQGLRLIYYSQIVNDFQKGDIAEGYSVSREKKESFPLTVTSAQKNPTAFYLCASSIEWDRGDEQFFGPGTRLTVL.

This clone was counted only a few times. V and J are TRBV4-2 and TRBJ1-1, with TRBD1 matching 9 bases. V gave up 2 bases and J gave up 7 bases; unmatched junction bases: 2. The length of the CDR3 is 13 residues. Per germline, CDR1 LGHNA and CDR2 YNFKEQ. CDR3 loop: CASSQRTGDEAFF. In DNA, the CDR3 is TGTGCCAGCAGCCAACGGACAGGGGATGAAGCTTTCTTT.

This rearrangement joins TRBV5-1 to TRBJ2-1; weak D call: TRBD1 (6 bases). CDR1 and CDR2 from the germline V gene are SGHRS and YFSETQ. The CDR3 extends over 13 amino acids. The ends were cut back, 0 bases at V and 8 bases at J, with 9 bases in the middle. The DNA for the CDR3 is TGCGCCAGCAGCTTGGCAGGGGCTGATGAGCAGTTCTTC. The encoded protein is CASSLAGADEQFF.

The rearrangement joins TRBV27 to TRBJ2-2; D not resolved. Trimming stripped 5 bases from V and 0 bases from J, with 10 bases between. Germline loops: CDR1 MNHEY, CDR2 SMNVEV (reference sequence). This CDR3 contains 15 residues. The CDR3 DNA reads TGTGCCAGCAGTCCACCAAGGGCGAACACCGGGGAGCTGTTTTTT. This sequence encodes CASSPPRANTGELFF.

As to this clone: A read error may produce the germline difference seen at one junction end. The genes are TRBV14 and TRBJ2-5, with D perhaps TRBD2 (6 bases). The CDR3 length is 16 residues. Germline lookup yields CDR1 SGHDN and CDR2 FVKESK. CDR3 coding DNA: TGTGCCAGCAGCCACAAGTGGTGGGTAGCGGAAGAAACCCAGTACTTC. It specifies CASSHKWWVAEETQYF. The whole variable domain, filled in from reference TRBV14 and TRBJ2-5, reads EAGVTQFPSHSVIEKGQTVTLRCDPISGHDNLYWYRRVMGKEIKFLLHFVKESKQDESGMPNNRFLAERTGGTYSTLKVQPAELEDSGVYFCASSHKWWVAEETQYFGPGTRLLVL.

This sequence joins TRBV2 and TRBJ2-1; 9 nucleotides align to TRBD2. Trimming removed 3 bases from V and 4 bases from J; junction bases left unmatched: 10. This CDR3 spans 17 amino acids. CDR1 and CDR2 (germline): SNHLY, FYNNEI. The CDR3 bases are TGTGCCAGCAGTGATTACTTAGCGGGAGAGAATTACAATGAGCAGTTCTTC. Protein sequence: CASSDYLAGENYNEQFF.

This rearrangement joins TRBV19 to TRBJ2-2, with a weak D call TRBD1 (5 bases). CDR1 is LNHDA and CDR2 is SQIVND in the germline V gene (reference sequence). Trimming removed 2 bases from V and 1 base from J, with 5 bases in between. This CDR3 region has 14 residues. Written as DNA, the CDR3 is TGTGCCAGTAGTATAAGGGGGAACACCGGGGAGCTGTTTTTT. This translates into CASSIRGNTGELFF.

The rearrangement uses TRBV6-1 and TRBJ1-1, with D possibly matching TRBD1 (6 bases). In germline, CDR1 is MNHNS, CDR2 SASEGT. The CDR3 runs 12 residues. The V and J ends lost 6 bases and 6 bases respectively, with 11 bases between them. CDR3 residues: CASRGQWPEAFF. The CDR3 region has the DNA TGTGCCAGCAGGGGACAATGGCCTGAAGCTTTCTTT.

The chain has TRBV6-1 and TRBJ2-3, with 9 bases lining up with TRBD2. CDR1 MNHNS and CDR2 SASEGT come from the germline V gene. This CDR3 is built from 15 residues. V lost 6 bases and J lost 2; bases outside the gene matches: 6. The DNA for the CDR3 is TGTGCCAGCAGAAAAAGCGGGGGGAACACAGATACGCAGTATTTT. It codes for CASRKSGGNTDTQYF.

V is TRBV7-3 and J is TRBJ2-7, with 10 bases identical to TRBD1. Germline CDR1 SGHTA, CDR2 FQGTGA. The length of the CDR3 is 15 residues. V dropped 5 bases and J dropped 6; count of bases not matched to a gene: 10. CDR3 in amino acids: CASSPGQGYTGEQYF. CDR3 DNA: TGTGCCAGCAGCCCGGGACAGGGGTATACGGGCGAGCAGTACTTC.

The V and J genes are TRBV5-4 and TRBJ1-1; D perhaps matches TRBD1 (6 bases). Germline-derived CDR1 and CDR2 are SGHNT and YYREEE (reference sequence). The CDR3 is made up of 13 amino acids. V dropped 3 bases and J dropped 6 bases, with 12 bases sitting between them. The CDR3 coding sequence is TGTGCCAGCAGCTCCAGGGGAGGGGCTGAAGCTTTCTTT. Its translation: CASSSRGGAEAFF.

The chain couples TRBV10-3 to TRBJ1-3; D possibly corresponds to TRBD1 (5 bases). CDR1 and CDR2 from the germline V gene are ENHRY and SYGVKD. The CDR3 length is 14 residues. The V and J ends lost 6 bases and 0 bases respectively, with 9 bases between them. CDR3 bases: TGTGCCATCAGGACAGACCCCTCTGGAAACACCATATATTTT. Amino acid sequence: CAIRTDPSGNTIYF.

This sequence joins TRBV5-4 and TRBJ1-2; 11 nucleotides align to TRBD1. CDR3 size: 15 residues. Germline V gene data show CDR1 as SGHNT and CDR2 as YYREEE (reference sequence). J gave up 3 bases and V 4 bases, and 5 bases lay outside the gene matches. CDR3 nucleotide sequence: TGTGCCAGCAGCAAGCCGGGACAGGGGGACTATGGCTACACCTTC. This sequence encodes CASSKPGQGDYGYTF.

Only one count was recorded for this clone. The gene calls are TRBV27 and TRBJ1-5; no firm D call. The V end was cut by 4 bases, the J end by 9 bases, with 22 bases between. The CDR3 spans 16 residues. Germline CDR1 is MNHEY and CDR2 is SMNVEV (reference sequence). CDR3 protein: CASSSRGQAALWPQHF. CDR3 DNA: TGTGCCAGCAGTTCACGTGGGCAGGCGGCTTTGTGGCCCCAGCATTTT.

V gene TRBV30 combines with J gene TRBJ2-3; D could derive from TRBD1 or TRBD2 (5 bases each). This CDR3 is 16 amino acids long. Germline values: CDR1 GTSNPN, CDR2 SVGIG (reference sequence). V was cut by 0 bases and J by 3 bases, with 16 bases left in between. The CDR3 protein is CAWSVGSRWGTDTQYF. CDR3 DNA: TGTGCCTGGAGTGTAGGGTCTAGGTGGGGGACAGATACGCAGTATTTT. The variable domain in full, with the rest retrieved from reference TRBV30 and TRBJ2-3, is SQTIHQWPATLVQPVGSPLSLECTVEGTSNPNLYWYRQAAGRGLQLLFYSVGIGQISSEVPQNLSASRPQDRQFILSSKKLLLSDSGFYLCAWSVGSRWGTDTQYFGPGTRLTVL.

The gene calls are TRBV6-6 and TRBJ1-4; no clear D. Germline CDR1 MNHNY, CDR2 SVGAGI (reference sequence). The V end was cut by 4 bases, the J end by 4 bases, with 13 bases between. The CDR3 is 15 amino acids. The DNA for the CDR3 is TGTGCCAGCAGTTTCGGACGGCGGATTAATGAAAAACTGTTTTTT. It specifies CASSFGRRINEKLFF.

The rearrangement joins TRBV6-5 to TRBJ2-7; D may be TRBD1 or TRBD2 (6 bases each). The germline CDR1 and CDR2 sequences are MNHEY and SVGAGI. There are 15 residues in the CDR3. Trimming left V 7 bases short and J 0 bases short, with 16 bases between. The DNA for the CDR3 is TGTGCCAGCATTCCGGGGGCTGGTGGCTCCTACGAGCAGTACTTC. Protein product: CASIPGAGGSYEQYF.

The chain recombines TRBV9 with TRBJ1-1; no firm D call. The V and J ends lost 0 bases and 1 base respectively, with 7 bases between them. The CDR3 is made up of 14 amino acids. Germline CDR1 and CDR2: SGDLS and YYNGEE. The CDR3 is CASSVEVGNTEAFF. DNA for the CDR3: TGTGCCAGCAGCGTAGAGGTCGGGAACACTGAAGCTTTCTTT.

On this clone: Other DNA sequences in the same sample also yield this CDR3. The CDR3 loop reads CASSPGQVDGYTF. CDR3 coding DNA: TGTGCCAGCTCACCTGGGCAGGTCGATGGCTACACCTTC. This chain links TRBV18 with TRBJ1-2; no definite D call. Germline V gene sequence: CDR1 KGHSH, CDR2 LQKENI. There are 13 residues in the CDR3. The V end lost 3 bases, the J end lost 6 bases, and 11 bases lay between the germline ends.

V is TRBV18 and J is TRBJ2-6; the match to TRBD1 covers 10 bases. The CDR3 totals 18 residues. Germline V gene data show CDR1 as KGHSH and CDR2 as LQKENI. The J segment lost 0 bases and the V segment lost 6 bases, leaving 8 bases of the junction unmatched. CDR3 DNA sequence: TGTGCCAGCTCCCCCGCGGGACAGGGGAGCTCTGGGGCCAACGTCCTGACTTTC. Protein sequence: CASSPAGQGSSGANVLTF.

The J gene is TRBJ2-2, the V gene TRBV15, with D tentatively TRBD2 (7 bases). This CDR3 has 22 amino acids. V was cut by 0 bases and J by 0 bases, with 26 bases left in between. Germline-derived CDR1 and CDR2 are LNHNV and YYDKDF (reference sequence). The CDR3: CATSRDPYRTAPGGTNTGELFF. In DNA form, the CDR3 reads TGTGCCACCAGCAGAGACCCCTACCGAACAGCCCCGGGGGGCACGAACACCGGGGAGCTGTTTTTT. Supplemented by reference TRBV15 and TRBJ2-2, the full variable domain reads DAMVIQNPRYQVTQFGKPVTLSCSQTLNHNVMYWYQQKSSQAPKLLFHYYDKDFNNEADTPDNFQSRRPNTSFCFLDIRSPGLGDTAMYLCATSRDPYRTAPGGTNTGELFFGEGSRLTVL.

The chain joins TRBV5-4 to TRBJ1-1; tentative D call: TRBD1 (6 bases). V was pared by 5 bases and J by 4 bases, with 12 bases between. This CDR3 has 13 amino acids. Germline V gives CDR1 SGHNT, CDR2 YYREEE (reference sequence). The CDR3 protein is CASSLRGATEAFF. DNA of the CDR3: TGTGCCAGCAGTCTTAGGGGGGCCACTGAAGCTTTCTTT.

This chain joins TRBV30 and TRBJ2-5; D might be TRBD2 (5 bases). The CDR3 totals 12 residues. Germline V gene sequence: CDR1 GTSNPN, CDR2 SVGIG (reference sequence). V dropped 4 bases and J dropped 4 bases, with 10 bases sitting between them. The CDR3 DNA sequence: TGTGCCTGGAATCGGGGTGGAGAGACCCAGTACTTC. This translates into CAWNRGGETQYF.

V gene TRBV6-1 combines with J gene TRBJ2-2, with 7 bases aligning to TRBD1. Per the germline V gene, CDR1 is MNHNS and CDR2 is SASEGT. The CDR3 extends over 14 amino acids. J gave up 4 bases and V 5 bases, and 4 bases lay outside the gene matches. In DNA, the CDR3 is TGTGCCAGCAGTCGGGACAGCCCCACCGGGGAGCTGTTTTTT. Translating it yields CASSRDSPTGELFF.

The rearrangement links TRBV29-1 to TRBJ2-7, with unresolved D. This CDR3 contains 11 residues. Trimming pared 4 bases from V and 7 bases from J, leaving 11 bases between. The germline CDR1 and CDR2 sequences are SQVTM and ANQGSEA. The chain's CDR3 is CSVGSLGEQYF. CDR3 nucleotides: TGCAGCGTTGGGTCCCTGGGAGAGCAGTACTTC.

This clone was observed a few times. The rearrangement links TRBV29-1 to TRBJ2-1; possibly TRBD1 for D (6 bases). CDR3 length equals 17 residues. Trimming cost V 7 bases and J 2 bases, with 24 bases left between them. Germline CDR1 is SQVTM and CDR2 is ANQGSEA. Written as DNA, the CDR3 is TGCAGCGCAACAGGGAGACTACCGAGTAACCCCTACAATGAGCAGTTCTTC. This translates into CSATGRLPSNPYNEQFF.

This chain links TRBV28 with TRBJ1-5; weak D call: TRBD1 (5 bases). V was clipped by 5 bases and J by 0 bases, with 17 bases between them. The CDR3 is 17 amino acids. The germline gives CDR1 MDHEN, CDR2 SYDVKM. The CDR3 sequence is CASSPPGNLYSNQPQHF. CDR3 DNA sequence: TGTGCCAGCAGTCCTCCAGGGAACCTTTATAGCAATCAGCCCCAGCATTTT. Supplemented by reference TRBV28 and TRBJ1-5, the full variable domain reads DVKVTQSSRYLVKRTGEKVFLECVQDMDHENMFWYRQDPGLGLRLIYFSYDVKMKEKGDIPEGYSVSREKKERFSLILESASTNQTSMYLCASSPPGNLYSNQPQHFGDGTRLSIL.

As concerns this clone: Additional DNA sequences in this sample encode the identical CDR3. The chain couples TRBV18 to TRBJ1-5; D is ambiguous. Germline lookup yields CDR1 KGHSH and CDR2 LQKENI. This CDR3 has 14 amino acids. Between the trimmed V and J ends, which lost 6 bases and 3 bases, there was a span of 12 bases. The CDR3: CASSPRAANQPQHF. Written as DNA, the CDR3 is TGTGCCAGCTCTCCCCGGGCTGCCAATCAGCCCCAGCATTTT.